These 19 T cell receptor beta chains came from one sample sequenced in a study of cytomegalovirus exposure and HLA in healthy donors. The PCR contained 60 Vbeta and 13 Jbeta primers. The data were produced by immunoSEQ multiplex PCR, yet TCRdb's version contains in-frame clones alone and is incomplete. The sample has about 130,000 clones, approximately 80% seen once. Specimen: PBMCs. These TCRs come from a man aged 25 to 45 in good health and CMV-seronegative.

V usage is TRBV5-1 and J usage is TRBJ2-5; possibly TRBD1 for D (6 bases). Germline CDR1 SGHRS, CDR2 YFSETQ. V was clipped by 3 bases and J by 5 bases, with 11 bases between them. This CDR3 contains 13 residues. The DNA for the CDR3 is TGCGCCAGCAGCTCCAAACAGGGTGAGACCCAGTACTTC. Protein product: CASSSKQGETQYF.

This clone was recorded a few times. V gene TRBV29-1 combines with J gene TRBJ1-2; 8 bases match TRBD1. V trimming: 4 bases; J trimming: 4 bases; junction bases outside the gene matches: 11. Germline lookup yields CDR1 SQVTM and CDR2 ANQGSEA. The CDR3 has 15 amino acids. DNA of the CDR3: TGCAGCGTTGCATTAAACAGGGGGAGAGGCTATGGCTACACCTTC. It is translated as CSVALNRGRGYGYTF.

The rearrangement links TRBV6-5 to TRBJ1-2; 7 bases map to TRBD1. V was clipped by 6 bases and J by 0 bases; unmatched bases: 7. The CDR3 is 15 residues long. Per the germline V gene, CDR1 is MNHEY and CDR2 is SVGAGI. CDR3 bases: TGTGCCAGCAGCCTCACCGGGACAGCTAACTATGGCTACACCTTC. Encoded protein: CASSLTGTANYGYTF.

In its sample, this clone was seen a few times. The rearrangement joins TRBV10-1 to TRBJ2-2; TRBD2 is a possible D gene (5 bases). Trimming shortened V by 2 bases and J by 6 bases, and 7 bases separated the two germline ends. Per germline, CDR1 WNHNN and CDR2 SYGVQD (reference sequence). The CDR3 is 13 residues long. The CDR3 region has the DNA TGCGCCAGCAGTGAGGGGAGCTCCGGGGAGCTGTTTTTT. This encodes CASSEGSSGELFF.

The chain has TRBV9 and TRBJ1-1, with a possible D match to TRBD1 (5 bases). Germline V lookup: CDR1 SGDLS, CDR2 YYNGEE. The CDR3 contains 15 residues. V was pared by 0 bases and J by 4 bases, with 13 bases between. CDR3 sequence: CASSVGSRVGTEAFF. The CDR3 nucleotides are TGTGCCAGCAGCGTAGGGTCCAGGGTAGGCACTGAAGCTTTCTTT. The whole variable domain, remainder taken from reference TRBV9 and TRBJ1-1, is DSGVTQTPKHLITATGQRVTLRCSPRSGDLSVYWYQQSLDQGLQFLIQYYNGEERAKGNILERFSAQQFPDLHSELNLSSLELGDSALYFCASSVGSRVGTEAFFGQGTRLTVV.

CDR3 coding DNA: TGCGCCAGCAGCTTCTTGCCTAGCGGGCAGCAGTTCTTC. Amino acid sequence: CASSFLPSGQQFF. This chain connects TRBV5-1 to TRBJ2-1; 8 bases map to TRBD2. Losses at the gene ends were 2 bases for V and 11 bases for J; bases not matched to a gene: 6. The germline V gene encodes CDR1 SGHRS and CDR2 YFSETQ. This CDR3 is built from 13 residues.

The chain recombines TRBV14 with TRBJ2-3; 7 bases fit TRBD1. The CDR3 contains 13 residues. Germline V gene lookup returns CDR1 SGHDN and CDR2 FVKESK. J was trimmed by 11 bases and V by 0 bases; bases with no gene match: 5. This CDR3 is CASSQDRQGWQYF. CDR3 sequence (DNA): TGTGCCAGCAGCCAAGATCGACAGGGTTGGCAGTATTTT.

The V gene is TRBV29-1, the J gene TRBJ2-3; D not certain. Germline-derived CDR1 and CDR2 are SQVTM and ANQGSEA. V was shortened by 3 bases and J by 1 base, with 8 bases between the two germline ends. This CDR3 has 13 residues. DNA of the CDR3: TGCAGCGTTGAGCTAAGCGGCACAGATACGCAGTATTTT. It encodes CSVELSGTDTQYF.

The gene calls are TRBV5-4 and TRBJ2-5; TRBD2 agrees at 10 bases. Germline V lookup: CDR1 SGHNT, CDR2 YYREEE (reference sequence). V was pared by 2 bases and J by 0 bases, with 7 bases of the junction left unmatched. CDR3 length: 17 amino acids. Written as DNA, the CDR3 is TGTGCCAGCAGCTTACTAGCGGGGAGGGAAAACCAAGAGACCCAGTACTTC. Its protein product is CASSLLAGRENQETQYF.

The chain couples TRBV7-6 to TRBJ2-5; 8 bases are shared with TRBD2. Germline CDR1 is SGHVS and CDR2 is FNYEAQ. The CDR3 is made up of 16 amino acids. Trimming at V came to 1 base and at J to 5 bases, leaving 9 bases not matched to a gene. CDR3 nucleotide sequence: TGTGCCAGCAGCTTAGATCCTTCGGGAGGGCTGGAGACCCAGTACTTC. It is translated as CASSLDPSGGLETQYF.

The CDR3 here is CASSSGSHQETQYF. For the CDR3, the DNA is TGTGCCAGCAGTAGCGGGTCACACCAAGAGACCCAGTACTTC. V gene TRBV28 combines with J gene TRBJ2-5; possibly TRBD2 for D (6 bases). Germline assignment: CDR1 MDHEN and CDR2 SYDVKM. The CDR3 is made up of 14 amino acids. V shed 5 bases and J shed 0 bases, with 10 bases lying between them.

The genes are TRBV6-5 and TRBJ2-1; 8 bases fit TRBD2. The CDR3 totals 15 residues. The germline gives CDR1 MNHEY, CDR2 SVGAGI. The J segment lost 6 bases and the V segment lost 5 bases, leaving 9 bases of the junction unmatched. The chain's CDR3 is CASSRAGGSPNEQFF. The CDR3, as DNA: TGTGCCAGCAGTCGGGCGGGAGGATCGCCCAATGAGCAGTTCTTC.

The chain employs TRBV9 and TRBJ1-2; D is possibly TRBD1 (6 bases). The CDR3 runs to 17 residues. Between the trimmed V and J ends, which lost 0 bases and 4 bases, there was a span of 19 bases. Germline values: CDR1 SGDLS, CDR2 YYNGEE. In nucleotides, the CDR3 is TGTGCCAGCAGCGTAGGAGGGACACCGGGATCTGGCTATGGCTACACCTTC. It specifies CASSVGGTPGSGYGYTF.

CDR3 sequence: CASTTGSTNYGYTF. CDR3 nucleotide sequence: TGTGCCAGCACCACAGGGTCTACTAACTATGGCTACACCTTC. The rearrangement uses TRBV6-1 and TRBJ1-2; possibly TRBD1 for D (6 bases). Trimming stripped 7 bases from V and 0 bases from J, with 12 bases between. CDR1 and CDR2 from the germline V gene are MNHNS and SASEGT. The CDR3 is 14 residues long.

In DNA form, the CDR3 reads TGCGCCAGCAGTGAGTCTAGACAGGGTGGCGAGACCCAGTACTTC. It translates to CASSESRQGGETQYF. The chain employs TRBV10-1 and TRBJ2-5, with 7 bases lining up with TRBD1. Germline V gene lookup returns CDR1 WNHNN and CDR2 SYGVQD (reference sequence). The ends lost 0 bases at V and 5 bases at J; junction bases unmatched: 6. The CDR3 is 15 residues long.

The CDR3 coding sequence is TGTGCCAGCGGAATACTGGACACTCATCAGCCCCAGCATTTT. It is translated as CASGILDTHQPQHF. The rearrangement joins TRBV6-6 to TRBJ1-5; a possible D gene is TRBD1 (5 bases). V lost 8 bases and J 5 bases, leaving 16 bases between the germline ends. In germline, CDR1 is MNHNY, CDR2 SVGAGI (reference sequence). CDR3 size: 14 residues.

The V and J genes are TRBV11-2 and TRBJ1-1; TRBD1 matches 9 bases. V lost 5 bases and J lost 4; bases outside the gene matches: 2. The length of the CDR3 is 13 residues. In germline, CDR1 is SGHAT, CDR2 FQNNGV. Written as DNA, the CDR3 is TGTGCCAGCAGCCCGGACAGGGGCACTGAAGCTTTCTTT. Encoded protein: CASSPDRGTEAFF.

V gene TRBV6-4 combines with J gene TRBJ2-5, with TRBD1 matching 10 bases. CDR3 length: 13 amino acids. J was trimmed by 5 bases and V by 6 bases; bases with no gene match: 3. Germline assignment: CDR1 MRHNA and CDR2 SNTAGT. DNA for the CDR3: TGTGCCAGCAGGGACAGGGGGTCGGAGACCCAGTACTTC. As protein: CASRDRGSETQYF.

This clone has a handful of counts. The V gene is TRBV6-5, the J gene TRBJ1-1; 7 bases align to TRBD1. Germline loops: CDR1 MNHEY, CDR2 SVGAGI. Trimming at V came to 5 bases and at J to 1 base, leaving 7 bases not matched to a gene. This CDR3 comprises 15 residues. The DNA of the CDR3 is TGTGCCAGCAGTAGATCCGGGACAGCGAACACTGAAGCTTTCTTT. Residues: CASSRSGTANTEAFF.